This T cell receptor beta chain was recovered during a study of T cells after yellow fever vaccination. Across the study: Some fractions had low cell numbers, and these were prepared with SMART-Seq v4 Ultra Low Input.

Concerning this clonotype: Its antigen is currently unknown.

General study results and limits: Researchers report a weaker secondary response that nonetheless peaked faster, day 5 versus 15.

TCRdb processed the 5' RACE reads anew with MiXCR; each CDR3 protein has one entry. The sample yields around 350,000 distinct CDR3 sequences, approximately 10% seen once. The CDR3 runs 13 residues. Trimming left V 5 bases short and J 4 bases short, with 11 bases between. Germline-derived CDR1 and CDR2 are MNHEY and SVGEGT. This receptor was identified in a young man who received the YFV17D yellow fever vaccine. The chain joins TRBV6-2 or TRBV6-3 to TRBJ1-1, with D possibly matching TRBD1 (5 bases). Sequencing was performed on PBMCs, taken on the day of the first yellow fever vaccination. CDR3 in DNA: TGTGCCAGCAGTCGTAGGGGCGTCACTGAAGCTTTCTTT. This gives the protein CASSRRGVTEAFF.